A selection of T cell receptor beta chains follows, all from one sample in a study of T cells after yellow fever vaccination. TCRdb ran MiXCR on the 5' RACE reads and lists one entry per CDR3 protein. The sample has roughly 150,000 distinct CDR3 sequences; over 7% are singletons. The sample in question was CD4+ T cells sorted from PBMCs, obtained 5 days after the yellow fever booster vaccination. These TCRs come from a man aged 25-45 years who received the YFV17D yellow fever vaccine. The CDR3 runs from the conserved cysteine through the conserved F or W. A D gene is named only where the DNA matches it firmly. Size tells how often a clone was seen (once, few, many) or the class of an expanded clone, and some rows leave it out.

abundance: -
v_gene: TRBV9
j_gene: TRBJ2-3
d_gene: -
CDR3nt: TGTGCCAGCAGCGCCTACAATACAGATACGCAGTATTTT
CDR3aa: CASSAYNTDTQYF

abundance: many
v_gene: TRBV5-4
j_gene: TRBJ1-6
d_gene: -
CDR3nt: TGTGCCAGCAGCTTGGAGGCGACAAGGGGTTCCCCCCTCCACTTT
CDR3aa: CASSLEATRGSPLHF

abundance: many
v_gene: TRBV15
j_gene: TRBJ2-1
d_gene: TRBD2
CDR3nt: TGTGCCACCAGCAGAGATGTACTAGCGGGGGACAATGAGCAGTTCTTC
CDR3aa: CATSRDVLAGDNEQFF

abundance: few
v_gene: TRBV19
j_gene: TRBJ1-1
d_gene: -
CDR3nt: TGTGCCAGTAGTATAGGACAGTTCCCAACTGAAGCTTTCTTT
CDR3aa: CASSIGQFPTEAFF

abundance: many
v_gene: TRBV3-1
j_gene: TRBJ1-1
d_gene: -
CDR3nt: TGTGCCAGCAGCCAACACGGGGAGAACACTGAAGCTTTCTTT
CDR3aa: CASSQHGENTEAFF

abundance: many
v_gene: TRBV6-5
j_gene: TRBJ2-1
d_gene: -
CDR3nt: TGTGCCAGCAGTTACTCGAGGAGAGGGGACAATGAGCAGTTCTTC
CDR3aa: CASSYSRRGDNEQFF

abundance: many
v_gene: TRBV20-1
j_gene: TRBJ2-1
d_gene: -
CDR3nt: TGCAGTGCTAGAGGCTTATCCTACAATGAGCAGTTCTTC
CDR3aa: CSARGLSYNEQFF

abundance: many
v_gene: TRBV5-6
j_gene: TRBJ2-3
d_gene: TRBD2
CDR3nt: TGTGCCAGCAGCTTGACGCGGGGGAGATTCGATACGCAGTATTTT
CDR3aa: CASSLTRGRFDTQYF

abundance: many
v_gene: TRBV15
j_gene: TRBJ2-7
d_gene: -
CDR3nt: TGTGCCACCAGCAGAGATATACAGGGACGCGAGCAGTACTTC
CDR3aa: CATSRDIQGREQYF

abundance: -
v_gene: TRBV5-1
j_gene: TRBJ2-7
d_gene: -
CDR3nt: TGCGCCAGCAGCGTACAGGGAAGGGAGAACGAGCAGTACTTC
CDR3aa: CASSVQGRENEQYF

abundance: many
v_gene: TRBV15
j_gene: TRBJ1-1
d_gene: -
CDR3nt: TGTGCCACCAGCAGAGATTTGAAGGGCACTGAAGCTTTCTTT
CDR3aa: CATSRDLKGTEAFF

abundance: few
v_gene: TRBV5-4
j_gene: TRBJ2-5
d_gene: TRBD1
CDR3nt: TGTGCCAGCAGCTTGGGAGGACAGGGTGATGGGTCCCAGTACTTC
CDR3aa: CASSLGGQGDGSQYF

abundance: many
v_gene: TRBV12-3/TRBV12-4
j_gene: TRBJ2-7
d_gene: TRBD2
CDR3nt: TGTGCCAGCAGTCTAGGGGTTGAGGGACTAGCGGGATTAGAGCAGTACTTC
CDR3aa: CASSLGVEGLAGLEQYF

abundance: many
v_gene: TRBV30
j_gene: TRBJ2-3
d_gene: -
CDR3nt: TGTGCCTGGAGTCGTACAGCAGATACGCAGTATTTT
CDR3aa: CAWSRTADTQYF

abundance: many
v_gene: TRBV29-1
j_gene: TRBJ2-3
d_gene: TRBD1
CDR3nt: TGCAGCGTCGCTATGGGGAGACAGGGCAGCACAGATACGCAGTATTTT
CDR3aa: CSVAMGRQGSTDTQYF

abundance: many
v_gene: TRBV6-1
j_gene: TRBJ2-7
d_gene: TRBD2
CDR3nt: TGTGCCAGCAGCCCCACACTAGCGGGACTCTACGAGCAGTACTTC
CDR3aa: CASSPTLAGLYEQYF

abundance: many
v_gene: TRBV7-8
j_gene: TRBJ2-5
d_gene: -
CDR3nt: TGTGCCAGCAGCTTAGCTGGACAGCCGGCAGAGACCCAGTACTTC
CDR3aa: CASSLAGQPAETQYF

abundance: many
v_gene: TRBV15
j_gene: TRBJ1-1
d_gene: -
CDR3nt: TGTGCCACCAGCAGAGATCTCCGCACTGAAGCTTTCTTT
CDR3aa: CATSRDLRTEAFF

abundance: many
v_gene: TRBV29-1
j_gene: TRBJ2-1
d_gene: -
CDR3nt: TGCAGCGTTGAACTCAGAGACTCCTACAATGAGCAGTTCTTC
CDR3aa: CSVELRDSYNEQFF

abundance: many
v_gene: TRBV7-2
j_gene: TRBJ2-7
d_gene: TRBD1
CDR3nt: TGTGCCAGCAGCTTAGTAATGGACAGGGGGGGCGAGCAGTACTTC
CDR3aa: CASSLVMDRGGEQYF

abundance: many
v_gene: TRBV20-1
j_gene: TRBJ2-1
d_gene: TRBD2
CDR3nt: TGCAGTGCTCCATTAGCGGGAGGGCGGAATGAGCAGTTCTTC
CDR3aa: CSAPLAGGRNEQFF

abundance: many
v_gene: TRBV5-1
j_gene: TRBJ2-3
d_gene: -
CDR3nt: TGCGCCAGCCGCTTCGGGACCTTAGGCACAGATACGCAGTATTTT
CDR3aa: CASRFGTLGTDTQYF

abundance: few
v_gene: TRBV20-1
j_gene: TRBJ1-1
d_gene: -
CDR3nt: TGCAGTGCTAAAGCGACAGAGAACACTGAAGCTTTCTTT
CDR3aa: CSAKATENTEAFF

abundance: many
v_gene: TRBV6-1
j_gene: TRBJ2-7
d_gene: -
CDR3nt: TGTGCCAGCAGTGCGTCCGGGAGCTACTACGAGCAGTACTTC
CDR3aa: CASSASGSYYEQYF